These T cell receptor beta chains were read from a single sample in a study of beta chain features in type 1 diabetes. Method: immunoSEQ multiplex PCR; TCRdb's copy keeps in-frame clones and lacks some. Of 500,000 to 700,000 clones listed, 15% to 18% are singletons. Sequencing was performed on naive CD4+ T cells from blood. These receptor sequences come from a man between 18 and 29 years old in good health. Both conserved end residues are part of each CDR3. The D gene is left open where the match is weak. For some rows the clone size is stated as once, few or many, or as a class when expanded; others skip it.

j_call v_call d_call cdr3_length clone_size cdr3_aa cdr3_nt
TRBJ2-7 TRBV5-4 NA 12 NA CASSQIQDEQYF TGTGCCAGCAGCCAGATTCAGGACGAGCAGTACTTC
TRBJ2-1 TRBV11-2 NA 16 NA CASSSIKGPTYNEQFF TGTGCCAGCAGCTCAATAAAGGGCCCTACCTACAATGAGCAGTTCTTC
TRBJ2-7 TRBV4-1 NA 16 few CASSLERTALSYEQYF TGCGCCAGCAGCCTTGAGAGGACAGCCCTCTCCTACGAGCAGTACTTC
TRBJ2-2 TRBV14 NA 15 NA CASSRDGSNTGELFF TGTGCCAGCAGTCGGGACGGATCGAACACCGGGGAGCTGTTTTTT
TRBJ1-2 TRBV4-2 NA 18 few CASSQDDWPDSSNYGYTF TGTGCCAGCAGCCAAGATGATTGGCCAGACTCCTCTAACTATGGCTACACCTTC
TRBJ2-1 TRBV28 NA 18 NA CASSLSGWRRGRGNEQFF TGTGCCAGCAGTTTATCAGGTTGGAGAAGAGGTAGGGGCAATGAGCAGTTCTTC
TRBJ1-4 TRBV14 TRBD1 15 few CASRQPGQSNEKLFF TGTGCCAGCAGACAACCGGGACAGAGTAATGAAAAACTGTTTTTT
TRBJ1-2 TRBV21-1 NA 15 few CASSRNDRMDYGYTF TGTGCCAGCAGCCGTAATGACAGGATGGACTATGGCTACACCTTC
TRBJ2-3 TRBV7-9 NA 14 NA CASSFGVGTDTQYF TGTGCCAGCAGCTTTGGAGTGGGCACAGATACGCAGTATTTT
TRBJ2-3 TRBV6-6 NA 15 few CASSFSRGLTDTQYF TGTGCCAGCAGTTTCTCGCGGGGGCTCACAGATACGCAGTATTTT
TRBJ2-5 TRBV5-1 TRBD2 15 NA CASSLPSGGQETQYF TGCGCCAGCAGCTTACCTAGCGGGGGTCAAGAGACCCAGTACTTC
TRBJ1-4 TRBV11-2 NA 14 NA CASSLRGNNEKLFF TGTGCCAGCAGCTTAAGGGGAAATAATGAAAAACTGTTTTTT
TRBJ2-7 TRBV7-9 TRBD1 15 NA CASRKDRGEIYEQYF TGTGCCAGCAGAAAGGACAGGGGGGAGATCTACGAGCAGTACTTC
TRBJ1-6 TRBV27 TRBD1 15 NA CASRFGQGMGSPLHF TGTGCCAGTCGGTTTGGACAGGGGATGGGATCACCCCTCCACTTT
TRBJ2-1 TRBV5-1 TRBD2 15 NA CASSSASGIYNEQFF TGCGCCAGCAGCTCCGCTAGCGGGATTTACAATGAGCAGTTCTTC
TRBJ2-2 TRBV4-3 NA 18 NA CASSQPPHGGINTGELFF TGCGCCAGCAGCCAACCACCACACGGGGGCATCAACACCGGGGAGCTGTTTTTT
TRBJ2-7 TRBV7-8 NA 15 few CASSLGFNNYYEQYF TGTGCCAGCAGCCTAGGGTTTAATAACTACTACGAGCAGTACTTC
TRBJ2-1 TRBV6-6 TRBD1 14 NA CASSDQGAINEQFF TGTGCCAGCAGTGATCAGGGGGCGATCAATGAGCAGTTCTTC
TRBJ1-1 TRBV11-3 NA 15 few CASSLEGQAGTEAFF TGTGCCAGCAGCTTAGAGGGTCAGGCCGGGACAGAAGCTTTCTTT
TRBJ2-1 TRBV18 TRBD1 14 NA CASSRQGSYNEQFF TGTGCCAGCTCACGACAGGGGAGCTACAATGAGCAGTTCTTC
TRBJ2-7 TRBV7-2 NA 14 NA CASSSQGGTYEQYF TGTGCCAGCAGCTCGCAGGGGGGTACCTACGAGCAGTACTTC
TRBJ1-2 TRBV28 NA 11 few CASSLSLIAFF TGTGCCAGCAGTTTAAGTCTGATAGCATTCTTC
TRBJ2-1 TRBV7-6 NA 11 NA CASSTGREQFF TGTGCCAGCAGCACAGGACGGGAGCAGTTCTTC
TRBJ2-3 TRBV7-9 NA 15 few CASSRRRGSTDTQYF TGTGCCAGCAGCCGCCGCAGGGGTAGCACAGATACGCAGTATTTT
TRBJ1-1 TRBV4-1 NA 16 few CASSQAPQWGTTEAFF TGCGCCAGCAGCCAAGCCCCACAGTGGGGGACCACTGAAGCTTTCTTT
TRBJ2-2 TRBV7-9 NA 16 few CASSSQLLMNTGELFF TGTGCCAGCAGCTCACAACTCTTGATGAACACCGGGGAGCTGTTTTTT
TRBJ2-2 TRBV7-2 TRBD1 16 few CASSLIPTGLTGELFF TGTGCCAGCAGCTTAATCCCGACAGGGTTGACCGGGGAGCTGTTTTTT
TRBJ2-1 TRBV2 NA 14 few CASSGQIPYNEQFF TGTGCCAGCAGTGGACAGATTCCCTACAATGAGCAGTTCTTC
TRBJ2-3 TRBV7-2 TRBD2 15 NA CASSFGSGRRDTQYF TGTGCCAGCAGCTTTGGTAGCGGGAGGCGAGATACGCAGTATTTT
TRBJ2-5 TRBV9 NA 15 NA CASSATSAGRETQYF TGTGCCAGCAGCGCCACGTCGGCAGGGCGAGAGACCCAGTACTTC
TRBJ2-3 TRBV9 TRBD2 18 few CASSVASLGGGTGDTQYF TGTGCCAGCAGCGTAGCTTCGCTCGGCGGGGGGACGGGGGATACGCAGTATTTT
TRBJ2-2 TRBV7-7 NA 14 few CASSPRQDTGELFF TGTGCTAGCAGCCCCAGGCAAGACACCGGGGAGCTGTTTTTT
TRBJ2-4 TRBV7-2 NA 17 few CASSLVWGRGTKNIQYF TGTGCCAGCAGCTTAGTGTGGGGGCGCGGGACCAAAAACATTCAGTACTTC
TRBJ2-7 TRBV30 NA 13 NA CAWSFGTSYEQYF TGTGCCTGGAGTTTCGGGACTTCCTACGAGCAGTACTTC
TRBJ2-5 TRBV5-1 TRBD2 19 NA CASSLVFGTSGPIQETQYF TGCGCCAGCAGCTTGGTCTTTGGGACTAGCGGCCCCATCCAAGAGACCCAGTACTTC
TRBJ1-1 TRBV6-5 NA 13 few CASSVQPGTEAFF TGTGCCAGCAGTGTACAGCCTGGCACTGAAGCTTTCTTT
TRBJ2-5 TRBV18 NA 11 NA CASRQSETQYF TGTGCCAGCCGACAGTCGGAGACCCAGTACTTC
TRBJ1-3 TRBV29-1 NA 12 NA CSVTYSGNTIYF TGCAGCGTTACCTACTCTGGAAACACCATATATTTT
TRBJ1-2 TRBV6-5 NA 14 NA CASSYSSAQLSYTF TGTGCCAGCAGTTACTCGTCAGCTCAATTAAGCTACACCTTC
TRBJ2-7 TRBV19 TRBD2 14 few CASSPGLVFYEQYF TGTGCCAGTAGTCCGGGACTAGTCTTCTACGAGCAGTACTTC
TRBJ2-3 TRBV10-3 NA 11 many CAGRSTDTQYF TGTGCCGGTCGGAGCACAGATACGCAGTATTTT
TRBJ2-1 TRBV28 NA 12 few CASSSVVHEQFF TGTGCCAGCAGTTCGGTCGTGCATGAGCAGTTCTTC
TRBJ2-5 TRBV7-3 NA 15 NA CASSLRGQSQETQYF TGTGCCAGCAGCTTACGCGGACAGTCCCAAGAGACCCAGTACTTC
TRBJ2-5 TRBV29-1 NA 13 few CSVDRGAGETQYF TGCAGCGTTGATCGGGGGGCCGGGGAGACCCAGTACTTC
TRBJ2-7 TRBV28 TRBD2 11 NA CASSLGTSVYF TGTGCCAGCAGTTTGGGGACTAGCGTGTACTTC
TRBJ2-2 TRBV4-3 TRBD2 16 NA CASSHMGLAYTGELFF TGCGCCAGCAGCCATATGGGACTAGCGTACACCGGGGAGCTGTTTTTT
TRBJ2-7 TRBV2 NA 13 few CASGSPGDYEQYF TGTGCCAGCGGGTCACCAGGCGACTACGAGCAGTACTTC
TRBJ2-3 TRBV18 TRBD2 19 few CASSPKAGGLRDNTDTQYF TGTGCCAGCTCACCGAAAGCGGGGGGGCTCCGGGACAACACAGATACGCAGTATTTT
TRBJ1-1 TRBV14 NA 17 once CASSHLPGANENTEAFF TGTGCCAGCAGCCATCTCCCGGGGGCGAATGAGAACACTGAAGCTTTCTTT
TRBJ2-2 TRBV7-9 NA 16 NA CASSFYLTENTGELFF TGTGCCAGCAGCTTCTATTTGACAGAGAACACCGGGGAGCTGTTTTTT
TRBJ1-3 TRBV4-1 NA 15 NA CASSPDRLSGNTIYF TGCGCCAGCAGCCCGGACCGGCTCTCTGGAAACACCATATATTTT
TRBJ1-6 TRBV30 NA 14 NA CAWRSGPYNSPLHF TGTGCCTGGAGATCAGGGCCCTATAATTCACCCCTCCACTTT
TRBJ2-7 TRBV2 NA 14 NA CASTTGSFSYEQYF TGTGCCAGCACTACAGGGTCGTTCTCCTACGAGCAGTACTTC
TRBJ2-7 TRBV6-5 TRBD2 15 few CASSRGTSGIYEQYF TGTGCCAGCAGTCGAGGGACTAGCGGGATCTACGAGCAGTACTTC